These 22 T cell receptor beta chains share one sample of origin, sequenced in a study of T cell repertoires in ileal Crohn's disease. The repertoire was sequenced with immunoSEQ multiplex PCR; TCRdb's copy has only in-frame clones and lacks some. The table records fewer than 18,000 clones, about 80% of them present only once. Specimen: ileal tissue. These receptors originate from an adult with Crohn's disease.

The gene calls are TRBV9 and TRBJ2-2; 9 bases agree with TRBD1. Germline V gene data show CDR1 as SGDLS and CDR2 as YYNGEE. The trim removed 2 bases at V and 1 base at J, leaving 6 bases unmatched. The CDR3 spans 17 residues. The CDR3 sequence: CASSVYPGQGNTGELFF. CDR3 DNA: TGTGCCAGCAGCGTCTACCCGGGACAGGGGAACACCGGGGAGCTGTTTTTT.

This chain connects TRBV18 to TRBJ2-7, with D perhaps TRBD2 (5 bases). The CDR3 covers 13 residues. CDR1 KGHSH and CDR2 LQKENI come from the germline V gene. V lost 6 bases and J lost 6, with 15 bases in between. The CDR3, as DNA: TGTGCCAGCTCCTTCGATGGAGGAGCCGAGCAGTACGTC. Amino acid sequence: CASSFDGGAEQYV.

The chain has TRBV27 and TRBJ1-2; 7 bases agree with TRBD1. The CDR3 runs to 14 residues. CDR1 is MNHEY and CDR2 is SMNVEV in the germline V gene (reference sequence). With 8 bases clipped from V and 0 bases from J, the junction kept 6 bases outside the gene matches. The CDR3 DNA is TGTGCCAGCGGGGGACAGCTTGCTAACTATGGCTACACCTTC. It yields the protein CASGGQLANYGYTF.

The DNA for the CDR3 is TGTGCCTGGAGTGTACGAGGACAGAGGGTTAGCAATCAGCCCCAGCATTTT. Translating it yields CAWSVRGQRVSNQPQHF. The chain recombines TRBV30 with TRBJ1-5, with TRBD1 as a possible D gene (6 bases). V gave up 0 bases and J gave up 0 bases, with 15 bases separating them. The germline V gene has CDR1 GTSNPN and CDR2 SVGIG (reference sequence). This CDR3 is built from 17 residues.

Comment on this clone: Its ends do not fully match the called genes, so a read error is possible. The chain links TRBV5-6 to TRBJ2-3; TRBD2 matches 9 bases. This CDR3 has 16 amino acids. Germline V gives CDR1 SGHDT, CDR2 YYEEEE. The CDR3 protein is CANSRPLAGLTDTQYF. CDR3 bases: TGTGCCAACAGCCGACCTCTAGCGGGGCTCACAGATACGCAGTATTTT.

The chain has TRBV11-3 and TRBJ2-1; 8 bases agree with TRBD1. Germline V gene sequence: CDR1 SGHNT, CDR2 YENEEA. The CDR3 extends over 14 amino acids. J gave up 8 bases and V 1 base, and 4 bases lay outside the gene matches. Here the CDR3 DNA reads TGTGCCAGCAGCTTAGGACCGGACAGGGATGAGCAGTTCTTC. This sequence encodes CASSLGPDRDEQFF. Supplemented by reference TRBV11-3 and TRBJ2-1, the full variable domain reads EAGVVQSPRYKIIEKKQPVAFWCNPISGHNTLYWYLQNLGQGPELLIRYENEEAVDDSQLPKDRFSAERLKGVDSTLKIQPAELGDSAVYLCASSLGPDRDEQFFGPGTRLTVL.

The chain links TRBV4-1 to TRBJ2-7, with D perhaps TRBD1 (5 bases). Trimming cost V 4 bases and J 4 bases, with 11 bases left between them. Germline V gene sequence: CDR1 MGHRA, CDR2 YSYEKL. This CDR3 contains 13 residues. In nucleotides, the CDR3 is TGCGCCAGCAGCCTACAGGATGGGTACGAGCAGTACGTC. Translating gives CASSLQDGYEQYV.

V usage is TRBV29-1 and J usage is TRBJ2-2; D remains ambiguous. The CDR3 is 13 amino acids. V was pared by 6 bases and J by 1 base, with 9 bases between. Germline-derived CDR1 and CDR2 are SQVTM and ANQGSEA. The CDR3 DNA follows: TGCAGCGTGGCCAGCGAGAACACCGGGGAGCTGTTTTTT. This encodes CSVASENTGELFF.

V usage is TRBV20-1 and J usage is TRBJ2-5, with D tentatively TRBD1 (6 bases). The CDR3 is 11 amino acids. Germline CDR1 and CDR2: DFQATT and SNEGSKA (reference sequence). The V end lost 6 bases, the J end lost 7 bases, and 12 bases lay between the germline ends. Here the CDR3 reads CSARQGTTQYF. DNA for the CDR3: TGCAGTGCCCGCCAGGGGACGACCCAGTACTTC.

The chain recombines TRBV12-5 with TRBJ1-2, with TRBD1 matching 7 bases. Trimming removed 1 base from V and 6 bases from J; junction bases left unmatched: 2. There are 13 residues in the CDR3. CDR1 LGHNT and CDR2 FRNRAP come from the germline V gene. The CDR3 nucleotides read TGTGCTAGTGGTTTGGAGGGGGCTCATGGCTACACCTTC. Encoded protein: CASGLEGAHGYTF.

A single count supports this clone. This chain links TRBV5-1 with TRBJ2-1; perhaps TRBD1 as D (7 bases). Trimming left V 3 bases short and J 0 bases short, with 16 bases between. This CDR3 is 17 amino acids long. Per germline, CDR1 SGHRS and CDR2 YFSETQ. The CDR3 protein is CASSSLRQGGSYNEQFF. For the CDR3, the DNA is TGCGCCAGCAGCTCTCTTCGACAGGGAGGCTCCTACAATGAGCAGTTCTTC.

The genes are TRBV5-1 and TRBJ1-4; D gene unclear. This CDR3 spans 15 amino acids. Germline CDR1 and CDR2: SGHRS and YFSETQ. V was clipped by 2 bases and J by 3 bases, with 11 bases between them. CDR3 in DNA: TGCGCCAGCAGCTTTTCGGGGAACCCTAATGAAAAACTGTTTTTT. This gives the protein CASSFSGNPNEKLFF.

V gene TRBV27 combines with J gene TRBJ2-7; the D gene is possibly TRBD2 (6 bases). CDR1 is MNHEY, CDR2 SMNVEV, per germline (reference sequence). The length of the CDR3 is 13 residues. V was shortened by 5 bases and J by 2 bases, with 10 bases between the two germline ends. The CDR3 nucleotides are TGTGCCAGCAGTCCCCGGGAGCCCTACGAGCAGTACTTC. It specifies CASSPREPYEQYF.

This clone was seen more than once but under ten times. The chain couples TRBV7-6 to TRBJ2-3, with 12 bases lining up with TRBD2. CDR3 length: 17 residues. Per the germline V gene, CDR1 is SGHVS and CDR2 is FNYEAQ. V gave up 0 bases and J gave up 4 bases; unmatched junction bases: 5. CDR3 bases: TGTGCCAGCAGCTTAGCGCCACTAGCGGGAGGCCCAGATACGCAGTATTTT. This gives the protein CASSLAPLAGGPDTQYF.

With regard to this clone: A junction end diverges from the germline sequence, so it may reflect a read error. J is TRBJ1-1 and V is TRBV7-7; possibly TRBD1 for D (6 bases). The V gene's germline CDR1 is SSHAT and CDR2 FNYEAQ (reference sequence). The CDR3 is 13 amino acids. CDR3: CASSKDRNTEAFF. As DNA, the CDR3 is TGTGCTAGCAGCAAGGACAGGAACACTGAAGCTTTCTTT.

The J gene is TRBJ2-7, the V gene TRBV2; 10 bases match TRBD1. V lost 7 bases to trimming and J lost 4 bases; unmatched junction nucleotides: 4. This CDR3 contains 13 residues. CDR1 SNHLY and CDR2 FYNNEI come from the germline V gene. CDR3 sequence (DNA): TGTGCCAGCAATGACAGGGGGCTGTACGAGCAGTACTTC. This codes for CASNDRGLYEQYF.

The chain recombines TRBV28 with TRBJ2-5; D gene uncertain. The CDR3 loop spans 10 amino acids. Germline V CDR1 and CDR2: MDHEN, SYDVKM. Trimming took 10 bases from V and 2 from J, leaving 5 bases between them. CDR3 sequence: CATLQETQYF. The CDR3 region has the DNA TGTGCCACCTTACAAGAGACCCAGTACTTC.

Only one count was recorded for this clone. The chain combines TRBV7-2 with TRBJ1-4; TRBD1 aligns across 7 bases. The CDR3 extends over 14 amino acids. CDR1 and CDR2 from the germline V gene are SGHTA and FQGNSA. V lost 5 bases and J lost 8; bases outside the gene matches: 8. CDR3 loop: CASSREQGREKLFF. CDR3 nucleotide sequence: TGTGCCAGCAGCCGGGAACAGGGGAGAGAAAAACTGTTTTTT.

This rearrangement joins TRBV7-9 to TRBJ2-7; D may be TRBD1 (5 bases). Trimming removed 1 base at V and 2 bases at J, with 9 bases between. Germline CDR1 reads SEHNR; CDR2 reads FQNEAQ (reference sequence). The CDR3 runs to 14 residues. CDR3 DNA: TGTGCCAGCAGCTTAGGGGGCAGCGCCTACGAGCAGTACTTC. It specifies CASSLGGSAYEQYF.

This chain uses TRBV2 with TRBJ2-7, with 8 bases that match TRBD1. The germline CDR1 and CDR2 sequences are SNHLY and FYNNEI. CDR3 length: 14 amino acids. The ends lost 6 bases at V and 4 bases at J; junction bases unmatched: 8. The DNA of the CDR3 is TGTGCCAGCAGGACCTCAGGGGGCTCATACGAGCAGTACTTC. Protein product: CASRTSGGSYEQYF.

The chain has TRBV19 and TRBJ2-5; 10 positions match TRBD2. Germline CDR1 and CDR2: LNHDA and SQIVND (reference sequence). The V segment lost 3 bases and the J segment 7 bases; nucleotides outside the gene matches: 5. CDR3 length: 14 residues. The CDR3, as DNA: TGTGCCAGTAGTATCCCGGGACTAGCGTCGACCCAGTACTTC. Translating it yields CASSIPGLASTQYF.

This clone was picked up one time. V gene TRBV9 combines with J gene TRBJ2-1; 7 nucleotides line up with TRBD1. Per germline, CDR1 SGDLS and CDR2 YYNGEE. This CDR3 contains 15 residues. V lost 3 bases, J lost 7 bases, and 10 bases stayed unmatched. The DNA of the CDR3 is TGTGCCAGCAGCGCCGAAGACAGGGTGGTAAATGAGCAGTTCTTC. This codes for CASSAEDRVVNEQFF.